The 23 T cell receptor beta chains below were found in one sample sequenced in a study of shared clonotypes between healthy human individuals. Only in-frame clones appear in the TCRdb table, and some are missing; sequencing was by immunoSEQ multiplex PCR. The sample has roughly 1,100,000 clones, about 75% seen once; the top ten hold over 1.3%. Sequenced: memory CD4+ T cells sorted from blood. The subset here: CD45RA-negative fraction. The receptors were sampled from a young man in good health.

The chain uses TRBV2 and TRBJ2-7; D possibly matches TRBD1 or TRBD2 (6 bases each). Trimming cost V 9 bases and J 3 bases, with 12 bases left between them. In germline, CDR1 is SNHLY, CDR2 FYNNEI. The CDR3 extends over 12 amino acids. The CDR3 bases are TGTGCCAGTGGGAGGACAGTCTACGAGCAGTACTTC. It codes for CASGRTVYEQYF.

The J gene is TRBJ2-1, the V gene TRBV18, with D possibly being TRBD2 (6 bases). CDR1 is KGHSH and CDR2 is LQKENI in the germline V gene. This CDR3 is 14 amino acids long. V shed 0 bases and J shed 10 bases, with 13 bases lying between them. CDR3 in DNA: TGTGCCAGCTCACCACCGGCTAGCGTCGCCGAGCAGTTCTTC. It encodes CASSPPASVAEQFF.

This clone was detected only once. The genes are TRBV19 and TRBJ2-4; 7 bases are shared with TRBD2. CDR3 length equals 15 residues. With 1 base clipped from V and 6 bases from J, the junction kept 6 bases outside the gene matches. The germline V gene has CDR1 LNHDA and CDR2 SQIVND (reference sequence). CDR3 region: CASSIGGGSLNIQYF. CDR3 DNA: TGTGCCAGTAGTATAGGCGGCGGGAGTTTAAACATTCAGTACTTC.

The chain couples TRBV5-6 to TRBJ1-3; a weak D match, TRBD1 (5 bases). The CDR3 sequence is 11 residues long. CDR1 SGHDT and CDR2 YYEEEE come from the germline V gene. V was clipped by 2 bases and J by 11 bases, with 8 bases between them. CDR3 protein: CASSFSGAIYF. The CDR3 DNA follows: TGTGCCAGCAGCTTCTCGGGGGCCATATATTTT.

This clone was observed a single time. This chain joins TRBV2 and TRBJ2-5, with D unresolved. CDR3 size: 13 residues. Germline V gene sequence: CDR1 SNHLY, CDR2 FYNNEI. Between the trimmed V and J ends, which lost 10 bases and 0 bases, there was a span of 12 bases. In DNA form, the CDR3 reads TGTGCCACCAGAGACGGGTACCAAGAGACCCAGTACTTC. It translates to CATRDGYQETQYF.

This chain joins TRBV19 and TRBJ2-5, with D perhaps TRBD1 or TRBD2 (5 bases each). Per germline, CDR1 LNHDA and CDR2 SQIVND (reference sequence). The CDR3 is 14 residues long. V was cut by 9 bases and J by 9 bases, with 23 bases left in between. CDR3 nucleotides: TGTGCCAGCGGTCCCGGGACGGGAAAAGGGGCCCAGTACTTC. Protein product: CASGPGTGKGAQYF.

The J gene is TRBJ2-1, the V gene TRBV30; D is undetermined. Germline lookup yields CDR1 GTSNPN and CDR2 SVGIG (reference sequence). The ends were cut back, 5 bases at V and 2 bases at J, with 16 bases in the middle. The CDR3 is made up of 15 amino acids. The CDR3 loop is CAWARITSTYNEQFF. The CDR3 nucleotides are TGTGCCTGGGCCCGTATTACGTCTACCTACAATGAGCAGTTCTTC.

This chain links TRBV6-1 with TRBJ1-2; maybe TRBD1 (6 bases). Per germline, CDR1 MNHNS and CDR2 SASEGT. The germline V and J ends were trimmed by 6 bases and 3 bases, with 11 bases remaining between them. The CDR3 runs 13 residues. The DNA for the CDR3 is TGTGCCAGCAGAACGACAGGCGACTATGGCTACACCTTC. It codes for CASRTTGDYGYTF.

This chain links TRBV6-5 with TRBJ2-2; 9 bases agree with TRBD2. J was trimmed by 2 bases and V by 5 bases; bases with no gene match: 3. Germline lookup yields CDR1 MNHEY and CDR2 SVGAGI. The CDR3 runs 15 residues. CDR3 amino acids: CASSPGTSNTGELFF. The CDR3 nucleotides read TGTGCCAGCAGTCCCGGGACTAGCAACACCGGGGAGCTGTTTTTT.

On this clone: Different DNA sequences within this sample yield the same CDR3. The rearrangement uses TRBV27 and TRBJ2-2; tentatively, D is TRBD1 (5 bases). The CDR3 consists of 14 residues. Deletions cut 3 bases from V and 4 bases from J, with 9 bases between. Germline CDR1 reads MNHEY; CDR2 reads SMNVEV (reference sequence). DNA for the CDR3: TGTGCCAGCAGTTTTCAGGGTATCACCGGGGAGCTGTTTTTT. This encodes CASSFQGITGELFF.

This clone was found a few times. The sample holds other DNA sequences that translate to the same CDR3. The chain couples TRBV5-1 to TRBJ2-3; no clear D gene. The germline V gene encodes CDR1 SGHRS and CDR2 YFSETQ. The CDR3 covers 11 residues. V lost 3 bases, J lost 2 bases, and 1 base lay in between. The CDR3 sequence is CASSYTDTQYF. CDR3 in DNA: TGCGCCAGCAGCTACACAGATACGCAGTATTTT.

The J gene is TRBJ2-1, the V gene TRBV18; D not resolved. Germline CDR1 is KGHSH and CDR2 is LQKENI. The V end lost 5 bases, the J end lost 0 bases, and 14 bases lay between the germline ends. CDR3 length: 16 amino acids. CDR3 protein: CASSSDSFSSYNEQFF. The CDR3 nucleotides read TGTGCCAGCTCATCGGATAGTTTTTCCTCCTACAATGAGCAGTTCTTC.

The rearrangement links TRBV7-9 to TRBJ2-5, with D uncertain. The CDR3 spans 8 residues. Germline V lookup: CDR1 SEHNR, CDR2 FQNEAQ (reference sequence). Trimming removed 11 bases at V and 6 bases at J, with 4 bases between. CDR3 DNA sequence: TGTGCCTTGAAGACCCAGTACTTC. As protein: CALKTQYF. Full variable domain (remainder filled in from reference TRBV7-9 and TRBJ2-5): DTGVSQNPRHKITKRGQNVTFRCDPISEHNRLYWYRQTLGQGPEFLTYFQNEAQLEKSRLLSDRFSAERPKGSFSTLEIQRTEQGDSAMYLCALKTQYFGPGTRLLVL.

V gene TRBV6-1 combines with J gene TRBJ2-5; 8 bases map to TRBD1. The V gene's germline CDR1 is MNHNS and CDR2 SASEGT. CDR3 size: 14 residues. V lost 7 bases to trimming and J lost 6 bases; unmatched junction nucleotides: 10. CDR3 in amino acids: CASTLDRAEKTQYF. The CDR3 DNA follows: TGTGCCAGCACTCTGGACAGGGCGGAAAAGACCCAGTACTTC.

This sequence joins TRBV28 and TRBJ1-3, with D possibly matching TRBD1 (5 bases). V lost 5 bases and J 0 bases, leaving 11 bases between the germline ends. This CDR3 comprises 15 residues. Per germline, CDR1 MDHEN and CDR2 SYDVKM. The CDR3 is CASSADSFSGNTIYF. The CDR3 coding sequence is TGTGCCAGCAGTGCAGACAGCTTCTCTGGAAACACCATATATTTT.

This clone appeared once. The CDR3 protein is CASRLGNYGYTF. The DNA of the CDR3 is TGTGCCAGCAGACTGGGGAACTATGGCTACACCTTC. The chain recombines TRBV6-1 with TRBJ1-2, with D uncertain. CDR3 size: 12 residues. Trimming shortened V by 6 bases and J by 2 bases, and 7 bases separated the two germline ends. Per the germline V gene, CDR1 is MNHNS and CDR2 is SASEGT.

The CDR3 spells CASSLLAGVANEQFF. The CDR3 DNA follows: TGTGCCAGCAGTTTACTAGCGGGAGTGGCCAATGAGCAGTTCTTC. The chain joins TRBV6-5 to TRBJ2-1; 11 nucleotides line up with TRBD2. Germline CDR1 is MNHEY and CDR2 is SVGAGI. The trim removed 4 bases at V and 6 bases at J, leaving 5 bases unmatched. CDR3 length equals 15 residues.

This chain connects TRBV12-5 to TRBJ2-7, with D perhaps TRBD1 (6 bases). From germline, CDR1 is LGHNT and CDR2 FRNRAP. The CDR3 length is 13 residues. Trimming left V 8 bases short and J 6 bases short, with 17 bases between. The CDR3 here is CASRGIVFGEQYF. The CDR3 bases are TGTGCTAGTAGGGGGATAGTATTCGGCGAGCAGTACTTC.

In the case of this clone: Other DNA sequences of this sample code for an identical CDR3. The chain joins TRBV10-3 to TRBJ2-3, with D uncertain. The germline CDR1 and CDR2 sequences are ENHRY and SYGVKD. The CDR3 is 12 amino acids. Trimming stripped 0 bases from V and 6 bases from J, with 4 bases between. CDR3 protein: CAISESSDTQYF. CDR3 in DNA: TGTGCCATCAGTGAGTCGAGTGATACGCAGTATTTT.

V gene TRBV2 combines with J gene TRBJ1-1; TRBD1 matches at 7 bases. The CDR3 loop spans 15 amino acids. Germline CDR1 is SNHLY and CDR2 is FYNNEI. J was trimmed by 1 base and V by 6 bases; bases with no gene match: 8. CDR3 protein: CASRAGTVSNTEAFF. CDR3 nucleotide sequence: TGTGCCAGCAGGGCCGGGACAGTCTCGAACACTGAAGCTTTCTTT.

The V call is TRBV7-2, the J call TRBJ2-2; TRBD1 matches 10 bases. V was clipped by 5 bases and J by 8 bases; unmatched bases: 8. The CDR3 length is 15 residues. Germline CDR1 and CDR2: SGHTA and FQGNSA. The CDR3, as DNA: TGTGCCAGCAGCCGGGACAGGGGTACAGGGGGGGAGCTGTTTTTT. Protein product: CASSRDRGTGGELFF.

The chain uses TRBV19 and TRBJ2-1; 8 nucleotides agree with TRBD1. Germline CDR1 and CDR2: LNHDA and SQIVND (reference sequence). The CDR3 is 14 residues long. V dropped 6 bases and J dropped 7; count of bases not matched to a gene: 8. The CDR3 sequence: CASRADRVSNEQFF. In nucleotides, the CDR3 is TGTGCCAGTAGGGCGGACAGGGTCTCGAATGAGCAGTTCTTC.

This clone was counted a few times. The CDR3 here is CASSPDTFDTEAFF. The DNA for the CDR3 is TGTGCCAGCAGCCCCGACACCTTCGACACTGAAGCTTTCTTT. The chain combines TRBV5-4 with TRBJ1-1; no firm D call. V lost 4 bases to trimming and J lost 3 bases, with 13 bases between them. This CDR3 region has 14 residues. Germline V gene sequence: CDR1 SGHNT, CDR2 YYREEE (reference sequence).